The 30 T cell receptor beta chains reported below all come from one sample, sequenced in a study of T cells in women clearing cervical HPV infection. Here immunoSEQ multiplex PCR was the method, and the copy in TCRdb shows in-frame clones only, minus some. Recorded for this sample: around 39,000 clones. Sequencing was done on a sample of blood buffy coat. These receptors came from a woman between 18 and 70 years old with a cervical HPV16 infection that either progressed to CIN3+ or cleared (not recorded which).

Turning to this clone: The read gets to within 3 residues of the CDR3 end, and the germline J gene fills in the rest. This chain links TRBV10-2 with TRBJ1-2; D perhaps matches TRBD1 (6 bases). The CDR3 has 13 residues. CDR1 is WSHSY and CDR2 is SAAADI in the germline V gene. Trimming removed 3 bases from V and 6 bases from J, with 11 bases in between. Partial CDR3 DNA: TGCGCCAGCAGTGACAGACAGGTTCATGGC. Amino acid sequence: CASSDRQVHG. The whole CDR3 reads CASSDRQVHGYTF.

Note on this clone: The DNA ends 3 residues before the CDR3 does, and the rest of the CDR3 is filled in from the germline J gene. This chain joins TRBV18 and TRBJ1-1, with 7 bases lining up with TRBD1. This CDR3 comprises 15 residues. The junction had 11 bases not matched to a gene; V was cut back by 3 bases and J by 7 bases. CDR1 is KGHSH and CDR2 is LQKENI in the germline V gene. This CDR3 reads CASSPPARGYGEAFF. The sequenced CDR3 bases are TGTGCCAGCTCACCGCCTGCCAGGGGGTATGGTGAA.

Concerning this clone itself: The read ends 3 residues shy of where the CDR3 ends; the end is completed using the germline J gene. The chain couples TRBV6-2 or TRBV6-3 to TRBJ1-5; 9 positions agree with TRBD1. The CDR3 spans 16 residues. V was pared by 5 bases and J by 4 bases, with 9 bases of the junction left unmatched. CDR1 and CDR2 from the germline V gene are MNHEY and SVGEGT. CDR3 bases read: TGTGCCAGCAGTAACCAGGGACAGGGATGGAATCAGCCC. Translating it yields CASSNQGQGWNQP. The CDR3 reads in full as CASSNQGQGWNQPQHF.

Remarks on this clone: The read terminates 3 residues before the CDR3 end, so the remaining end is supplied by the germline J gene. The chain is built from TRBV20-1 and TRBJ2-7; 8 bases are shared with TRBD2. The CDR3 covers 14 residues. V shed 3 bases, J shed 5 bases, and the junction held 9 bases outside the gene matches. Germline CDR1 and CDR2: DFQATT and SNEGSKA (reference sequence). The sequenced part of the CDR3 DNA is TGCAGTGCTAGCCCAAGCGGGGGAGGTGACGAG. It is translated as CSASPSGGGDE. The full CDR3 sequence reads CSASPSGGGDEQYF.

Regarding this clone: The CDR3 goes on 3 residues after the read ends, and that part is filled in from the germline J gene. The J gene is TRBJ1-2, the V gene TRBV5-1, with D uncertain. This CDR3 comprises 12 residues. With 0 bases removed from V and 4 bases from J, the gap between germline ends came to 4 bases. From germline, CDR1 is SGHRS and CDR2 YFSETQ. The CDR3 loop reads CASSLDSYGYTF. CDR3 DNA (partial): TGCGCCAGCAGCTTGGACAGCTATGGC.

CDR3 loop: CASSPSRGGATNGELFF. The sequenced part of the CDR3 DNA is TGTGCCAGCTCACCGTCCCGTGGAGGGGCGACCAACGGGGAG. This chain links TRBV18 with TRBJ2-2; tentatively, D is TRBD2 (6 bases). The read ends 3 residues early relative to the CDR3; the germline J gene fills the gap. V was trimmed by 3 bases and J by 7 bases, leaving 21 bases between them. CDR3 length: 17 amino acids. The germline CDR1 and CDR2 sequences are KGHSH and LQKENI. The full variable domain, in which reference TRBV18 and TRBJ2-2 provide the parts outside the CDR3, is NAGVMQNPRHLVRRRGQEARLRCSPMKGHSHVYWYRQLPEEGLKFMVYLQKENIIDESGMPKERFSAEFPKEGPSILRIQQVVRGDSAAYFCASSPSRGGATNGELFFGEGSRLTVL.

With respect to this clone: The CDR3 extends 3 residues past the end of the read, so its final part is completed from the germline J gene. V and J are TRBV20-1 and TRBJ2-2, with D possibly matching TRBD1 (6 bases). The CDR3 has 14 residues. Germline values: CDR1 DFQATT, CDR2 SNEGSKA (reference sequence). V dropped 5 bases and J dropped 0 bases, with 10 bases sitting between them. The CDR3 DNA, read in part, is TGCAGTGCTCCGGGACATTCGAACACCGGGGAG. This translates into CSAPGHSNTGE. The entire CDR3 sequence reads CSAPGHSNTGELFF.

On this clone itself: The read stops 3 residues short of the end of the CDR3; the missing end is completed from the germline J gene. The rearrangement uses TRBV20-1 and TRBJ1-1; 10 bases map to TRBD1. The germline V gene has CDR1 DFQATT and CDR2 SNEGSKA (reference sequence). The J segment lost 5 bases and the V segment lost 5 bases, leaving 5 bases of the junction unmatched. The CDR3 contains 13 residues. The covered CDR3 bases are TGCAGTGCTTATCCGGGACAGGGGACTGAA. Protein product: CSAYPGQGTE. The whole CDR3 is CSAYPGQGTEAFF.

As for this clone: The read terminates 3 residues before the CDR3 end, so the remaining end is supplied by the germline J gene. V and J are TRBV18 and TRBJ2-3; 8 bases agree with TRBD1. The CDR3 sequence is 14 residues long. The ends lost 4 bases at V and 4 bases at J; junction bases unmatched: 4. Germline CDR1 and CDR2: KGHSH and LQKENI. CDR3 DNA (partial): TGTGCCAGCTCACAGATACAGGGGGCAGATACG. Its protein product is CASSQIQGADT. The CDR3 in full is CASSQIQGADTQYF.

On this clone itself: The read ends 3 residues early relative to the CDR3; the germline J gene fills the gap. The chain couples TRBV24-1 to TRBJ2-6, with no clear D. The CDR3 is 13 residues long. The germline V and J ends were trimmed by 7 bases and 0 bases, with 3 bases remaining between them. The germline V gene has CDR1 KGHDR and CDR2 SFDVKD. CDR3 residues: CATRASGANVLTF. CDR3 DNA, as far as it was read: TGTGCCACCAGGGCCTCTGGGGCCAACGTC.

A remark on this clone: The observed sequence ends 3 residues before the CDR3 terminus, with the missing tail filled in from the germline J gene. The chain couples TRBV30 to TRBJ2-2; 9 positions agree with TRBD1. V lost 0 bases and J lost 4; bases outside the gene matches: 12. Germline CDR1 GTSNPN, CDR2 SVGIG (reference sequence). This CDR3 is 18 amino acids long. CDR3 bases read: TGTGCCTGGAGTGTGAGTCTCTTTGGACAGGGGACCACCGGGGAG. Residues: CAWSVSLFGQGTTGE. The CDR3 reads in full as CAWSVSLFGQGTTGELFF. Drawing the rest from reference TRBV30 and TRBJ2-2, the complete variable domain is SQTIHQWPATLVQPVGSPLSLECTVEGTSNPNLYWYRQAAGRGLQLLFYSVGIGQISSEVPQNLSASRPQDRQFILSSKKLLLSDSGFYLCAWSVSLFGQGTTGELFFGEGSRLTVL.

With regard to this clone: The read halts 3 residues ahead of the CDR3 end, with the missing end drawn from the germline J gene. The chain carries TRBV6-2 or TRBV6-3 and TRBJ1-2; a weak D match, TRBD1 (6 bases). V lost 6 bases to trimming and J lost 3 bases, with 14 bases between them. CDR1 and CDR2 from the germline V gene are MNHEY and SVGEGT. This CDR3 is built from 14 residues. The part of the CDR3 DNA that was read is TGTGCCAGCAGATCCCCAGGGGCCGACTATGGC. This translates into CASRSPGADYG. In full, the CDR3 reads CASRSPGADYGYTF.

In regard to this clone: The read ends 3 residues shy of where the CDR3 ends; the end is completed using the germline J gene. The chain has TRBV29-1 and TRBJ2-1; D is ambiguous. V gave up 1 base and J gave up 7 bases, with 14 bases separating them. Germline lookup yields CDR1 SQVTM and CDR2 ANQGSEA. The CDR3 covers 14 residues. The CDR3: CSVEVPPTRNEQFF. CDR3 DNA (partial): TGCAGCGTTGAAGTCCCTCCGACACGGAATGAG.

The sequenced part of the CDR3 DNA is TGCAGTGCTGGACTAGCGGGAGCGGCAGATACG. Translating gives CSAGLAGAADT. The complete CDR3 reads CSAGLAGAADTQYF. The rearrangement joins TRBV20-1 to TRBJ2-3; TRBD2 aligns across 13 bases. Read coverage stops 3 residues before the CDR3 terminus; the germline J gene supplies the remainder. The CDR3 runs to 14 residues. The V gene's germline CDR1 is DFQATT and CDR2 SNEGSKA (reference sequence). J lost 4 bases, V lost 5 bases, and 3 bases had no gene match.

In the case of this clone: The CDR3 goes on 3 residues after the read ends, and that part is filled in from the germline J gene. The chain is built from TRBV7-8 and TRBJ2-1; 7 nucleotides agree with TRBD2. The CDR3 has 15 residues. Per the germline V gene, CDR1 is SGHVS and CDR2 is FQNEAQ. Trimming at V came to 4 bases and at J to 7 bases, leaving 10 bases not matched to a gene. CDR3 DNA (partial): TGTGCCAGCAGCTCCCGGACTAGTATGGGAAATGAG. It encodes CASSSRTSMGNE. The entire CDR3 protein is CASSSRTSMGNEQFF.

Of note for this clone: The CDR3 end falls 3 residues outside the read, so it is completed with the germline J gene. The chain uses TRBV6-2 or TRBV6-3 and TRBJ2-7; 11 nucleotides align to TRBD2. V dropped 6 bases and J dropped 0; count of bases not matched to a gene: 7. Germline V gene data show CDR1 as MNHEY and CDR2 as SVGEGT. The CDR3 covers 16 residues. CDR3 sequence: CASRGGLAAYSYEQYF. The CDR3 DNA, read in part, is TGTGCCAGCAGGGGGGGACTAGCGGCTTACTCCTACGAG.

As concerns this clone: The CDR3 extends 3 residues past the end of the read, so its final part is completed from the germline J gene. The chain couples TRBV7-9 to TRBJ1-1; D is unclear. V gave up 2 bases and J gave up 3 bases, with 10 bases separating them. In germline, CDR1 is SEHNR, CDR2 FQNEAQ (reference sequence). CDR3 size: 14 residues. CDR3 DNA (partial): TGTGCCAGCAGCTTATTAGCTGGAGACACTGAA. This codes for CASSLLAGDTE. The CDR3 in full is CASSLLAGDTEAFF.

Notes on this clone: The missing CDR3 end, 3 residues past where the read stops, is filled in from the germline J gene. V usage is TRBV27 and J usage is TRBJ2-4, with TRBD2 as a possible D gene (5 bases). CDR1 MNHEY and CDR2 SMNVEV come from the germline V gene (reference sequence). With 0 bases removed from V and 6 bases from J, the gap between germline ends came to 6 bases. This CDR3 spans 13 amino acids. The sequenced part of the CDR3 DNA is TGTGCCAGCAGTTTATCACTAGGAAACATT. This encodes CASSLSLGNI. The whole CDR3 reads CASSLSLGNIQYF.

Worth noting for this clone: The read ends 3 residues shy of where the CDR3 ends; the end is completed using the germline J gene. V and J are TRBV18 and TRBJ2-7, with D possibly matching TRBD1 (6 bases). Trimming cost V 5 bases and J 4 bases, with 12 bases left between them. The germline V gene has CDR1 KGHSH and CDR2 LQKENI. CDR3 length: 13 residues. The CDR3 bases that were read are TGTGCCAGCTCAATCCAGGGGAAATACGAG. It specifies CASSIQGKYE. The entire CDR3 protein reads CASSIQGKYEQYF. Full variable domain (remainder filled in from reference TRBV18 and TRBJ2-7): NAGVMQNPRHLVRRRGQEARLRCSPMKGHSHVYWYRQLPEEGLKFMVYLQKENIIDESGMPKERFSAEFPKEGPSILRIQQVVRGDSAAYFCASSIQGKYEQYFGPGTRLTVT.

A word on this clone: The read ends 3 residues shy of where the CDR3 ends; the end is completed using the germline J gene. This chain joins TRBV6-1 and TRBJ2-3; D is ambiguous. The CDR3 covers 12 residues. In germline, CDR1 is MNHNS, CDR2 SASEGT. Trimming left V 0 bases short and J 6 bases short, with 4 bases between. The CDR3 region is CASSEAGDTQYF. The part of the CDR3 DNA that was read is TGTGCCAGCAGTGAAGCAGGGGATACG.

Points on this clone: The missing CDR3 end, 3 residues past where the read stops, is filled in from the germline J gene. This chain uses TRBV20-1 with TRBJ2-1; D unclear. The CDR3 spans 10 residues. The V gene lost 5 bases and the J gene lost 6 bases, with 5 bases spanning the gap. Germline loops: CDR1 DFQATT, CDR2 SNEGSKA (reference sequence). Incomplete CDR3 DNA: TGCAGTGCTGAGGTCAATGAG. Protein product: CSAEVNE. The full-length CDR3 reads as CSAEVNEQFF.

A note on this clone: Sequencing ends 3 residues short of the CDR3 end; the germline J gene provides the rest. The chain employs TRBV2 and TRBJ1-2, with unresolved D. Trimming took 2 bases from V and 5 from J, leaving 12 bases between them. This CDR3 has 14 residues. In germline, CDR1 is SNHLY, CDR2 FYNNEI. The CDR3 here is CASSEPLSVYGYTF. The sequenced part of the CDR3 DNA is TGTGCCAGCAGTGAACCGCTCTCGGTGTATGGC.

The covered CDR3 bases are TGTGCCAGCAGTACCGGGTCCGGATTAGAAAATGAG. This gives the protein CASSTGSGLENE. The CDR3 reads in full as CASSTGSGLENEQFF. V usage is TRBV7-9 and J usage is TRBJ2-1; no firm D call. The missing CDR3 end, 3 residues past where the read stops, is filled in from the germline J gene. Germline CDR1 reads SEHNR; CDR2 reads FQNEAQ (reference sequence). V gave up 6 bases and J gave up 7 bases, with 19 bases separating them. The CDR3 extends over 15 amino acids.

Note on this clone: The read gets to within 3 residues of the CDR3 end, and the germline J gene fills in the rest. The gene calls are TRBV29-1 and TRBJ1-1; no definite D call. V gave up 3 bases and J gave up 5 bases, with 7 bases separating them. CDR1 is SQVTM and CDR2 is ANQGSEA in the germline V gene. This CDR3 has 11 amino acids. CDR3 region: CSVDARTEAFF. The DNA read from the CDR3 is TGCAGCGTTGACGCTCGGACTGAA.

As concerns this clone: The read finishes 3 residues shy of the CDR3 end, and the germline J gene is used to complete it. V is TRBV9 and J is TRBJ1-4; tentatively, D is TRBD1 (6 bases). V lost 4 bases, J lost 7 bases, and 11 bases lay in between. The CDR3 is 13 residues long. CDR1 is SGDLS and CDR2 is YYNGEE in the germline V gene. This chain's CDR3 is CASSPTGFEKLFF. The CDR3 DNA, read in part, is TGTGCCAGCAGCCCTACAGGGTTTGAAAAA.

As concerns this clone: The read comes to an end 3 residues before the CDR3 does, leaving the germline J gene to fill in the end. The chain uses TRBV7-6 and TRBJ2-7, with D possibly being TRBD1 (6 bases). The germline gives CDR1 SGHVS, CDR2 FNYEAQ. This CDR3 region has 17 residues. V was shortened by 1 base and J by 4 bases, with 20 bases between the two germline ends. The sequenced CDR3 bases are TGTGCCAGCAGCTTAGAGGCCGGACAGCCAGCGATTTACGAG. It encodes CASSLEAGQPAIYE. The full CDR3 reads CASSLEAGQPAIYEQYF.

About this clone itself: The CDR3 goes on 3 residues after the read ends, and that part is filled in from the germline J gene. The rearrangement joins TRBV5-1 to TRBJ2-3; 8 bases are shared with TRBD2. The CDR3 loop spans 18 amino acids. V trimming: 4 bases; J trimming: 2 bases; junction bases outside the gene matches: 15. The germline gives CDR1 SGHRS, CDR2 YFSETQ. CDR3 bases read: TGCGCCAGCAGCCGCCGTTTACATAGCGGGACGCCCACAGATACG. It yields the protein CASSRRLHSGTPTDT. The full CDR3 sequence reads CASSRRLHSGTPTDTQYF.

As to this clone: The read ends 3 residues early relative to the CDR3; the germline J gene fills the gap. The genes are TRBV19 and TRBJ2-7; TRBD1 agrees at 12 bases. Unmatched junction bases numbered 7, after V lost 5 bases and J lost 5 bases. The length of the CDR3 is 15 residues. CDR1 and CDR2 (germline): LNHDA, SQIVND (reference sequence). CDR3 DNA, as far as it was read: TGTGCCAGTAGTCCCCGGGACAGGGGGCTGAACGAG. Translating gives CASSPRDRGLNE. The full CDR3 protein reads CASSPRDRGLNEQYF.

Details on this clone: The sequenced fragment ends 3 residues before the CDR3 boundary, so the rest is inferred from the germline J gene. The chain has TRBV7-3 and TRBJ2-3, with TRBD2 matching 13 bases. This CDR3 has 17 residues. Germline V gene sequence: CDR1 SGHTA, CDR2 FQGTGA. The V gene end was trimmed by 2 bases and the J gene end by 3 bases; junction bases not matched to a gene: 5. Incomplete CDR3 DNA: TGTGCCAGCAGCTTACGGACTAGCGGGAGAGGTACAGATACG. Translated, it gives CASSLRTSGRGTDT. From start to end, the CDR3 is CASSLRTSGRGTDTQYF.

As to this clone: The read stops 3 residues short of the end of the CDR3; the missing end is completed from the germline J gene. The gene calls are TRBV29-1 and TRBJ1-1; no firm D call. Per germline, CDR1 SQVTM and CDR2 ANQGSEA. The CDR3 contains 14 residues. V lost 5 bases and J lost 0, with 13 bases in between. The CDR3 sequence is CSVLLRTMNTEAFF. Partial CDR3 DNA: TGCAGCGTTTTACTTCGCACTATGAACACTGAA. Full variable domain (missing parts from reference TRBV29-1 and TRBJ1-1): SAVISQKPSRDICQRGTSLTIQCQVDSQVTMMFWYRQQPGQSLTLIATANQGSEATYESGFVIDKFPISRPNLTFSTLTVSNMSPEDSSIYLCSVLLRTMNTEAFFGQGTRLTVV.